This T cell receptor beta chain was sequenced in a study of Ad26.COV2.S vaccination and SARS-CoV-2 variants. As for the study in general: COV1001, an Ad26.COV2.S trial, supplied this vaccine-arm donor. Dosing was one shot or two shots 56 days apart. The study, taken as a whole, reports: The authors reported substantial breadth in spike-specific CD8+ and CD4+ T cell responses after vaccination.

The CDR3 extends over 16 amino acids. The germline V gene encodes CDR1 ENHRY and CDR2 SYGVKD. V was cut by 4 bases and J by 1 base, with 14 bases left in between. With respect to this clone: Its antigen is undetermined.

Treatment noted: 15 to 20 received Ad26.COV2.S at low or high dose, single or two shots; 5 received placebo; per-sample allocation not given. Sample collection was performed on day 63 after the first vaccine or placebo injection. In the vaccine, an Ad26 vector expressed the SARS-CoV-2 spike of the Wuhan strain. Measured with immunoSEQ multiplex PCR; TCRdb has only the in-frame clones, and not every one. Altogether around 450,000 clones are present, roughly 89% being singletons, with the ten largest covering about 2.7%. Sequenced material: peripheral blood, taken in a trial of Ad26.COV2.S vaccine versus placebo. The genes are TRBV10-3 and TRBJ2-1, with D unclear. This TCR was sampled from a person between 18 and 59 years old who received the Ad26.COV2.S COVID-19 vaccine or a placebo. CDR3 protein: CAISATLEGSYNEQFF. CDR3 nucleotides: TGTGCCATCAGTGCGACCCTGGAAGGATCCTACAATGAGCAGTTCTTC.